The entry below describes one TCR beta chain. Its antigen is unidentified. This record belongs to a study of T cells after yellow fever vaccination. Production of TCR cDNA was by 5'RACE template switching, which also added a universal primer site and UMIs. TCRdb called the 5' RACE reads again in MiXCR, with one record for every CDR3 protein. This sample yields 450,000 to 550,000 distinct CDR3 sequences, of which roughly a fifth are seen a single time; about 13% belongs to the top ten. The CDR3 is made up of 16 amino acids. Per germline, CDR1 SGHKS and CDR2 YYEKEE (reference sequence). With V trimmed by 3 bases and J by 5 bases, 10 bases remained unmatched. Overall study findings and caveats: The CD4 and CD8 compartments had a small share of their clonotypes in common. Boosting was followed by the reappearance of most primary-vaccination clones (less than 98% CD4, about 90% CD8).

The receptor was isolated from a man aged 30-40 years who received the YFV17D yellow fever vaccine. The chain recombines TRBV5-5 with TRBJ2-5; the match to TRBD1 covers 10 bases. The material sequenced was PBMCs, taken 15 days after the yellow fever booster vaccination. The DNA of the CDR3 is TGTGCCAGCAGCTCTATCGACAGGGGGCAAGGGGAGACCCAGTACTTC. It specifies CASSSIDRGQGETQYF.